The 20 T cell receptor beta chains below were found in one sample sequenced in a study of regulatory T cells in long-lasting Graves disease (TCRdb year 2021). The sample's time point label, decoded: newly diagnosed GD, antithyroid drugs for less than 3 months. RNA was extracted from PBMCs in TRIzol for both TCR sequencing and RNA sequencing. To prepare the library, multiplex PCR was applied. This sample was sequenced with an Illumina HiSeq 4000. iRepertoire HTBI primers and Arm-PCR amplification of CDR3 regions were used to construct TCR beta libraries. Using fastp at Q25 and MiXCR, TCRdb reprocessed the public reads and kept productive beta chains. Rows with one shared CDR3 protein collapse into an entry with the most common genes and DNA. The sample table shows 350,000 to 450,000 distinct CDR3 sequences, and approximately 10% are seen once. The top ten hold 18% of the sample. The data were also submitted as part of a second study, on T cells in Graves' hyperthyroidism and ophthalmopathy.

Sequenced material: peripheral blood mononuclear cells (PBMCs), taken at new diagnosis, from a patient treated with antithyroid drugs. These receptors came from a young woman with Graves disease. Donor details come from another sample of the same person, matched by shared clones.

This clonotype was detected many times. V is TRBV12-3 or TRBV12-4 and J is TRBJ1-1, with no clear D. The CDR3 contains 17 residues. The V end was cut by 1 base, the J end by 0 bases, with 15 bases between. CDR3 nucleotides: TGTGCCAGCAGTTTAGGCGCAAGGGTGAGGTTGAACACTGAAGCTTTCTTT. Translating gives CASSLGARVRLNTEAFF.

This clonotype was seen a single time. The chain uses TRBV7-9 and TRBJ2-1, with D perhaps TRBD2 (5 bases). The end of the DNA fits TRBJ2-7 better, so the J call may be wrong. Germline V gene sequence: CDR1 SEHNR, CDR2 FQNEAQ (reference sequence). This CDR3 spans 13 amino acids. In DNA form, the CDR3 reads TGTGCCAGCAGCCCCGGGGAGTACAATGAGCAGTACGTC. The encoded protein is CASSPGEYNEQYV.

This clonotype was counted many times. The chain links TRBV5-4 to TRBJ2-5; tentative D call: TRBD2 (7 bases). The V gene lost 4 bases and the J gene lost 5 bases, with 18 bases spanning the gap. The length of the CDR3 is 15 residues. CDR1 is SGHNT, CDR2 YYREEE, per germline (reference sequence). In nucleotides, the CDR3 is TGTGCCAGCAGCAGGGGGGGGAGGTCGCAGGAGACCCAGTACTTC. This codes for CASSRGGRSQETQYF.

This clonotype was seen repeatedly, ten times or more. V is TRBV12-3 or TRBV12-4 and J is TRBJ2-2; TRBD1 might be the D (5 bases). Deletions cut 7 bases from V and 4 bases from J, with 19 bases between. The CDR3 totals 16 residues. In DNA form, the CDR3 reads TGTGCCAGCACCTCGCGAAAGGGGCCGGGCACCGGGGAGCTGTTTTTT. Its protein is CASTSRKGPGTGELFF.

The V call is TRBV4-1, the J call TRBJ1-5; 8 positions agree with TRBD1. This CDR3 is 16 amino acids long. V lost 4 bases and J lost 7; bases outside the gene matches: 12. CDR1 is MGHRA, CDR2 YSYEKL, per germline. The CDR3 DNA sequence: TGCGCCAGCAGCCCCTCCTATGGACAGGGACGCCAGCCCCAGCATTTT. This codes for CASSPSYGQGRQPQHF.

A note on this clonotype: A much larger clonotype is one base distant, so this may be a read error. J is TRBJ2-2 and V is TRBV4-3; 7 nucleotides match TRBD2. Trimming removed 4 bases from V and 6 bases from J; junction bases left unmatched: 14. CDR3 size: 17 residues. The germline gives CDR1 LGHNA, CDR2 YSLEER. For the CDR3, the DNA is TGCGCCAGCAGCCTATTTACTGGCGGGAGTTCTTCCGGGGAGCTGTTTTTT. Translated: CASSLFTGGSSSGELFF.

At least ten counts were recorded for this clonotype. The gene calls are TRBV28 and TRBJ2-3; a weak D match, TRBD1 (5 bases). The V gene lost 7 bases and the J gene lost 2 bases, with 16 bases spanning the gap. The CDR3 spans 15 residues. Germline values: CDR1 MDHEN, CDR2 SYDVKM. The CDR3 sequence: CASIPTVGTTDTQYF. The CDR3 DNA sequence: TGTGCCAGCATACCGACAGTTGGAACCACAGATACGCAGTATTTT.

The gene calls are TRBV6-2 or TRBV6-3 and TRBJ2-7, with 9 bases matching TRBD1. V dropped 4 bases and J dropped 0; count of bases not matched to a gene: 4. The CDR3 runs 15 residues. Germline CDR1 and CDR2: MNHEY and SVGEGT. CDR3 sequence (DNA): TGTGCCAGCAGTTCCGGGACAGGGAACTCCTACGAGCAGTACTTC. Encoded protein: CASSSGTGNSYEQYF.

This clonotype was seen at least ten times. CDR3: CASSWGRDNEQFF. Written as DNA, the CDR3 is TGTGCCAGCAGCTGGGGGAGGGACAATGAGCAGTTCTTC. This sequence joins TRBV7-9 and TRBJ2-1, with 7 bases fitting TRBD2. With 4 bases clipped from V and 5 bases from J, the junction kept 2 bases outside the gene matches. Germline values: CDR1 SEHNR, CDR2 FQNEAQ (reference sequence). The CDR3 spans 13 residues.

This clonotype appeared a few times. The chain employs TRBV7-8 and TRBJ1-2, with D perhaps matching TRBD1 (6 bases). CDR1 and CDR2 from the germline V gene are SGHVS and FQNEAQ. This CDR3 has 15 amino acids. The V gene lost 4 bases and the J gene lost 0 bases, with 12 bases spanning the gap. The CDR3 sequence: CASSSAGAANYGYTF. CDR3 nucleotides: TGTGCCAGCAGCTCGGCGGGGGCAGCTAACTATGGCTACACCTTC.

This clonotype was recorded at least ten times. The genes are TRBV7-2 and TRBJ2-1; 7 bases match TRBD1. Germline CDR1 is SGHTA and CDR2 is FQGNSA. The trim removed 4 bases at V and 7 bases at J, leaving 7 bases unmatched. The CDR3 covers 14 residues. CDR3 DNA: TGTGCCAGCAGCTCACGGACAGGCGCGAATGAGCAGTTCTTC. Its protein product is CASSSRTGANEQFF.

In its sample, this clonotype was seen many times. The chain uses TRBV28 and TRBJ2-7, with D perhaps assigned TRBD1 or TRBD2 (5 bases each). Germline lookup yields CDR1 MDHEN and CDR2 SYDVKM. The CDR3 consists of 15 residues. V shed 5 bases and J shed 4 bases, with 18 bases lying between them. Here the CDR3 reads CASSLYAGTLYEQYF. The CDR3 nucleotides read TGTGCCAGCAGTCTCTATGCCGGGACCCTGTACGAGCAGTACTTC.

This clonotype came up many times. The V gene is TRBV14, the J gene TRBJ2-1; 9 bases agree with TRBD1. The V gene's germline CDR1 is SGHDN and CDR2 FVKESK. V shed 4 bases, J shed 6 bases, and the junction held 10 bases outside the gene matches. CDR3 size: 16 residues. CDR3 in DNA: TGTGCCAGCAGCCTAGGACAGGGGCGAAATAGCAATGAGCAGTTCTTC. Encoded protein: CASSLGQGRNSNEQFF.

There are many counts of this clonotype. The chain couples TRBV3-1 to TRBJ1-1; D gene ambiguous. V lost 1 base, J lost 2 bases, and 14 bases lay in between. Germline values: CDR1 LGHDT, CDR2 YNNKEL (reference sequence). The CDR3 has 16 residues. The CDR3 spells CASSQVSGSANTEAFF. The CDR3 nucleotides are TGTGCCAGCAGCCAAGTTTCCGGGTCCGCAAACACTGAAGCTTTCTTT.

This clonotype came up many times. The rearrangement links TRBV12-3 or TRBV12-4 to TRBJ2-1; 7 positions match TRBD2. J gave up 8 bases and V 4 bases, and 2 bases lay outside the gene matches. The CDR3 runs 12 residues. In DNA form, the CDR3 reads TGTGCCAGCAGTTGGGGGGGATATGAGCAGTTCTTC. Residues: CASSWGGYEQFF.

This clonotype was observed many times. V is TRBV15 and J is TRBJ1-1; D call uncertain. Trimming cost V 5 bases and J 1 base, with 11 bases left between them. This CDR3 is 14 amino acids long. The germline gives CDR1 LNHNV, CDR2 YYDKDF (reference sequence). The CDR3 DNA reads as TGTGCCACCAGCCGGAGGAATTGGAACACTGAAGCTTTCTTT. This gives the protein CATSRRNWNTEAFF.

This clonotype has just a few counts. Just one base apart from a much larger clone, this may be a read error. The chain links TRBV12-3 or TRBV12-4 to TRBJ1-1, with D unclear. This CDR3 is built from 14 residues. The germline V and J ends were trimmed by 4 bases and 6 bases, with 15 bases remaining between them. The CDR3 DNA sequence: TGTGCCAGCAGTTCAGCGGGCGGCCCCTCTGAAGCTTTCTTT. As protein: CASSSAGGPSEAFF.

J is TRBJ2-5 and V is TRBV29-1; 9 nucleotides agree with TRBD2. There are 14 residues in the CDR3. V shed 5 bases, J shed 4 bases, and the junction held 8 bases outside the gene matches. Looked up from germline, CDR1 is SQVTM and CDR2 is ANQGSEA. The CDR3 sequence: CSVSPQAGGETQYF. The CDR3 region has the DNA TGCAGCGTTTCGCCTCAAGCGGGAGGAGAGACCCAGTACTTC.

This chain connects TRBV29-1 to TRBJ2-1, with 9 bases fitting TRBD1. V lost 4 bases, J lost 7 bases, and 11 bases stayed unmatched. Germline assignment: CDR1 SQVTM and CDR2 ANQGSEA. This CDR3 has 15 residues. CDR3 bases: TGCAGCGTTGTTTGGACAGGGGCATATGGGAATGAGCAGTTCTTC. It translates to CSVVWTGAYGNEQFF.

This clonotype was counted at least ten times. The chain has TRBV20-1 and TRBJ2-7; TRBD2 might be the D (5 bases). V was shortened by 6 bases and J by 3 bases, with 15 bases between the two germline ends. The CDR3 is 13 amino acids. Germline V gene data show CDR1 as DFQATT and CDR2 as SNEGSKA (reference sequence). The CDR3 loop reads CSARWEQCYEQYF. CDR3 DNA sequence: TGCAGTGCGCGGTGGGAGCAGTGCTACGAGCAGTACTTC.